This T cell receptor beta chain was profiled in a study of T-cell reconstitution after alpha-beta-depleted transplantation in children. Germline assignment: CDR1 SNHLY and CDR2 FYNNEI. CDR3 length: 14 residues. With 7 bases removed from V and 4 bases from J, the gap between germline ends came to 17 bases. The library targeted TCRbeta and was prepared with unique molecular identifiers. TCRdb re-called the PCR reads through MiXCR, storing one row per CDR3 protein. The data contain some 300,000 distinct CDR3 sequences, less than 9.5% of them singletons. This clonotype showed up just a few times. Its antigen is currently unknown. Study-wide findings and caveats: The main origin of T-cell counts and diversity one year after transplant was newly produced T cells. By about two months after transplant, alpha-beta T cells reportedly arose from several hundred graft clones that had expanded. For some patients, TCRbeta diversity was high at day 60 because of recipient T cells and thymic progenitors that survived.

The chain recombines TRBV2 with TRBJ2-7, with D perhaps given as TRBD1 or TRBD2 (5 bases each). This material consisted of peripheral blood, taken 360 days after TCRalphabeta/CD19-depleted stem cell transplant. The sequence derives from a female patient aged 2 to 10 who had a stem cell transplant for Fanconi anemia, so the T cells may come from the graft donor. As DNA, the CDR3 is TGTGCCAGCATTGCACTAGGGGTGCCTTACGAGCAGTACTTC. Translated, it gives CASIALGVPYEQYF.